The entry below describes one T cell receptor beta chain. The CDR3 spans 15 residues. The V gene end was trimmed by 0 bases and the J gene end by 4 bases; junction bases not matched to a gene: 3. In germline, CDR1 is SGHTA, CDR2 FQGNSA. The data were obtained in a study of cytomegalovirus exposure and HLA in healthy donors. TCRdb keeps only in-frame clones here, not all; method: immunoSEQ multiplex PCR. The table shows some 160,000 clones, with more than 75% occurring only once. The V gene is TRBV7-2, the J gene TRBJ2-5; 9 bases are a match to TRBD2. Sequenced: PBMCs. This sequence was found in a young man in good health and CMV-seronegative. CDR3 DNA: TGTGCCAGCAGCTTAGCGAGCGGGAGGCTAGAGACCCAGTACTTC. It codes for CASSLASGRLETQYF.